This TCR beta chain stems from a study of T cell repertoires in cytomegalovirus infection (dated by TCRdb to the late 2010s). Regarding the complete study: Donor HLA type was relevant to the analysis, as public TCR beta signatures indicated carriage of CMV infection together with the matching HLA type. What the work shows at the level of the full study, not this receptor alone: Cumulative frequency of public TCR beta family members discriminated carriers of CMV infection plus the relevant HLA type in this cohort and an independent roughly 330-donor cohort. In the ex vivo response, HLA-C-restricted CMV-specific TCR beta clonotypes were dominant, and in two of eight donors the single most frequent clonotype came from this HLA-C-restricted group.

A remark on this clonotype: Its recognized antigen is unknown. Per-nucleotide qualities are absent, and no much larger clonotype sits a single base away.

Here V drops 0 bases and J drops 7 bases, and the junction holds 3 bases not matched to any gene. Taken from cysteine to phenylalanine, the CDR3 has 15 residues. Of all the DNA, just the CDR3 is kept, 45 bases in frame from base 1. From the germline V gene, CDR1 is SGHVS and CDR2 is FNYEAQ. TCRdb shows the sequencer as Illumina HiSeq 1500. Using fastp trimming at Q25 and MiXCR clonotype assembly, TCRdb reanalyzed the public sequencing data and kept in-frame beta chains. Rows with a matching CDR3 protein are joined into one entry that keeps the most common DNA and genes. In all, the sample holds roughly 200,000 distinct CDR3 sequences, and roughly a sixth of those were seen once. Around 25% of the sample is held by the ten biggest clonotypes.

The TCR originated in a human donor in good health (CMV status not recorded). Some clones in this sample may be carry-over from other donors' samples. Sample: CD8+ T cells from PBMCs. The sequence is built from TRBV7-6 and TRBJ2-1, with 10 bases matching TRBD2. The CDR3 has the sequence CASSLASGGRNEQFF. Read as DNA, the sequence is TGTGCCAGCAGCTTAGCTAGCGGGGGGAGGAATGAGCAGTTCTTC.